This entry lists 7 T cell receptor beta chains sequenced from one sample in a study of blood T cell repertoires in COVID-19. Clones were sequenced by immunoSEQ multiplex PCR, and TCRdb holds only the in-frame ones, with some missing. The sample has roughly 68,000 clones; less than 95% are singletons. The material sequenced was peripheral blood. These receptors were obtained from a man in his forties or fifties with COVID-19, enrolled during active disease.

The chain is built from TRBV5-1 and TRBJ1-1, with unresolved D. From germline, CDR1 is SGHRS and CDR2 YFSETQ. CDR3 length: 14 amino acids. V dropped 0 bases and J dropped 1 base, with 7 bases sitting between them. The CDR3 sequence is CASSLGPRNTEAFF. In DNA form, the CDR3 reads TGCGCCAGCAGCTTGGGTCCCAGGAACACTGAAGCTTTCTTT.

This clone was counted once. The CDR3 coding sequence is TGTGCCAGCAGCCGTGACAGCCCCTACGAGCAGTACTTC. Its protein is CASSRDSPYEQYF. V is TRBV27 and J is TRBJ2-7; D is perhaps TRBD1 (5 bases). Germline loops: CDR1 MNHEY, CDR2 SMNVEV (reference sequence). This CDR3 region has 13 residues. V dropped 6 bases and J dropped 2 bases, with 11 bases sitting between them.

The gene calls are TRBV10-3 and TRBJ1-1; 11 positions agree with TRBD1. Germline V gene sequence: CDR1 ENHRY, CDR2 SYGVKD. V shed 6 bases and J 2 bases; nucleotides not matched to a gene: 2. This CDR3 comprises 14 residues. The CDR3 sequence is CAISGTGGNTEAFF. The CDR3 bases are TGTGCCATCAGCGGGACAGGGGGTAACACTGAAGCTTTCTTT.

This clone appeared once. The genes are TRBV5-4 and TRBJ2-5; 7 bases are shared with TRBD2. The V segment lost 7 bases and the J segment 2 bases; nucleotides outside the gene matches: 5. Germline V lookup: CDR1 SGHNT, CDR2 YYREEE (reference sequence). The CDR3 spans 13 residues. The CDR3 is CASSASGQETQYF. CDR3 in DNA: TGTGCCAGCTCGGCTAGCGGACAAGAGACCCAGTACTTC. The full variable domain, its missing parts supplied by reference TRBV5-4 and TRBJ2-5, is ETGVTQSPTHLIKTRGQQVTLRCSSQSGHNTVSWYQQALGQGPQFIFQYYREEENGRGNFPPRFSGLQFPNYSSELNVNALELDDSALYLCASSASGQETQYFGPGTRLLVL.

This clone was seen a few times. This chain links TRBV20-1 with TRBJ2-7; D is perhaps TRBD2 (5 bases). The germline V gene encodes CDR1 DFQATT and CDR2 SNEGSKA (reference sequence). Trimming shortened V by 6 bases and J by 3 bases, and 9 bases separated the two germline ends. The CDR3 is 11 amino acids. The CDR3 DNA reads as TGCAGTGCCAAAAGCGGCTACGAGCAGTACTTC. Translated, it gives CSAKSGYEQYF.

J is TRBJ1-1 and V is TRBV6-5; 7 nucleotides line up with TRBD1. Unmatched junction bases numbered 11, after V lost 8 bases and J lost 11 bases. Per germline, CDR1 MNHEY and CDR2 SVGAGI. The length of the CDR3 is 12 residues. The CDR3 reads CASQTGSGRAFF. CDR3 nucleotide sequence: TGTGCCAGCCAGACAGGGAGCGGAAGGGCTTTCTTT.

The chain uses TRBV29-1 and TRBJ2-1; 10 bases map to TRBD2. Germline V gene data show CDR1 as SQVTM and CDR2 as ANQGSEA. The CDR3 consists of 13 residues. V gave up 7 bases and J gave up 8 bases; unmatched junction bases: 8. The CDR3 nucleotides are TGCAGCGGCACCCCGGGACTAGCGTATGAGCAGTTCTTC. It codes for CSGTPGLAYEQFF.